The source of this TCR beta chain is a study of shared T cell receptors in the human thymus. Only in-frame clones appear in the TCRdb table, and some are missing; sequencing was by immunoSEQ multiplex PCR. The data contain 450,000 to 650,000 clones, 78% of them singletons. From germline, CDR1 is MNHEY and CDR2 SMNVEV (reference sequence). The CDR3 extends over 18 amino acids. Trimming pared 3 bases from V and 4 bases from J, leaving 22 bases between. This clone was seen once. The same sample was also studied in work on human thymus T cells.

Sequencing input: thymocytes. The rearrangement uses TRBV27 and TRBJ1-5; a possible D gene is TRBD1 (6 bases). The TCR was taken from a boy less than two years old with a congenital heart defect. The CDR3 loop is CASSFYPLDRRENQPQHF. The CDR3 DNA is TGTGCCAGCAGTTTTTACCCCTTAGACAGGCGAGAAAATCAGCCCCAGCATTTT.